This T cell receptor beta chain appears in the sequencing data of a study of blood T cell repertoires in COVID-19. Study in general: Specimens from acute and convalescent COVID-19 originated in the United States, Italy and Spain. Sample material is recorded as cDNA or gDNA derived from T cells, B-cell-depleted T cells, or PBMCs.

Authors' processing steps: Quantification of nucleated cells was approximated via reference gene primer amplification. Sequenced by immunoSEQ multiplex PCR; TCRdb stores in-frame clones only, minus some. The V and J calls and clone size come from that table; D and trimming were worked out from the DNA. The sample carries around 35,000 clones, roughly 90% recorded once. The germline CDR1 and CDR2 sequences are LGHNA and YSLEER. This CDR3 contains 15 residues. V lost 0 bases and J 5 bases, leaving 13 bases between the germline ends. This chain uses TRBV4-3 with TRBJ1-1, with D tentatively TRBD1 (6 bases). The sequencing input was peripheral blood. The TCR originated in a human donor in a cohort sampled during active COVID-19. CDR3 in amino acids: CASSQDGRGGTEAFF. DNA for the CDR3: TGCGCCAGCAGCCAAGATGGGAGGGGGGGGACTGAAGCTTTCTTT.